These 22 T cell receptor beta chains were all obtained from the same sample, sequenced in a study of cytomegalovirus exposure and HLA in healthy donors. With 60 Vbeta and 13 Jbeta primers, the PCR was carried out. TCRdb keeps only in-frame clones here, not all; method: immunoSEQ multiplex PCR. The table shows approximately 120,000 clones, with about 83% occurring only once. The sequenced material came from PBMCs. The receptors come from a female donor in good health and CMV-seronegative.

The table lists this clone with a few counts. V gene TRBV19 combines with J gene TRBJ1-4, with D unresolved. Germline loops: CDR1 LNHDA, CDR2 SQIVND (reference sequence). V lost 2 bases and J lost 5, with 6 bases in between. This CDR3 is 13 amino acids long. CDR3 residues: CASSITGNEKLFF. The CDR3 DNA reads TGTGCCAGTAGTATAACCGGGAATGAAAAACTGTTTTTT.

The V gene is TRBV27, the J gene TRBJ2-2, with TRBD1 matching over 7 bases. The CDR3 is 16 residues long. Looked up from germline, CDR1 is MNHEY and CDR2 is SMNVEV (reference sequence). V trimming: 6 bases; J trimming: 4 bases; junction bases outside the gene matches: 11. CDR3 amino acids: CASSRRQGLGTGELFF. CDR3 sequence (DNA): TGTGCCAGCAGCCGGAGACAGGGATTGGGCACCGGGGAGCTGTTTTTT.

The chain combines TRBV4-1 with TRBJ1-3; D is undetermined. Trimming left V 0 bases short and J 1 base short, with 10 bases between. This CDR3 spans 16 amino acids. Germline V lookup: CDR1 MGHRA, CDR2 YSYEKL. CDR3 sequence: CASSQDHGVSGNTIYF. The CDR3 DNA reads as TGCGCCAGCAGCCAAGATCACGGGGTTTCTGGAAACACCATATATTTT.

CDR3 amino acids: CSSTVAGFTDTQYF. The CDR3 DNA sequence: TGCAGCTCGACAGTAGCGGGGTTCACAGATACGCAGTATTTT. J is TRBJ2-3 and V is TRBV29-1; 8 bases are shared with TRBD2. The germline V gene encodes CDR1 SQVTM and CDR2 ANQGSEA. This CDR3 contains 14 residues. The V and J ends lost 8 bases and 2 bases, in that order; junction bases with no gene match: 9.

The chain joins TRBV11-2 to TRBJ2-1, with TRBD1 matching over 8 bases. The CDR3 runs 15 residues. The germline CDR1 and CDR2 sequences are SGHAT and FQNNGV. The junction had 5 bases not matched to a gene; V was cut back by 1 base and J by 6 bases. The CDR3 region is CASSLVRGQGNEQFF. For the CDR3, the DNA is TGTGCCAGCAGCTTAGTCAGGGGGCAGGGCAATGAGCAGTTCTTC.

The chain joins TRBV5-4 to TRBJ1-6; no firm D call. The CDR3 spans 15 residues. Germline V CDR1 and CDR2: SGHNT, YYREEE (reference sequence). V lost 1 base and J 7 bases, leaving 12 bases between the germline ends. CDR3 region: CASSLQVASNSPLHF. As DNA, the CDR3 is TGTGCCAGCAGCTTGCAGGTGGCAAGCAATTCACCCCTCCACTTT.

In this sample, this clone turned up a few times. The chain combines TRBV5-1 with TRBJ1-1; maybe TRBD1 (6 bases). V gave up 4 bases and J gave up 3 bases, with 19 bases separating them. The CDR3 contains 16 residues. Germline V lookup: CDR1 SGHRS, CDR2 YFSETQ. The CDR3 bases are TGCGCCAGCAGCGGGCCCTCCGGGGGGCTGGACACTGAAGCTTTCTTT. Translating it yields CASSGPSGGLDTEAFF.

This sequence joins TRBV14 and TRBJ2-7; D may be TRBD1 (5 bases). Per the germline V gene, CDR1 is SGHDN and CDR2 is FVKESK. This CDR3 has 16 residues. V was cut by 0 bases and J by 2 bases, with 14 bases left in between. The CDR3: CASSQEWTHRTYEQYF. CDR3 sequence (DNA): TGTGCCAGCAGCCAAGAGTGGACACACCGAACCTACGAGCAGTACTTC.

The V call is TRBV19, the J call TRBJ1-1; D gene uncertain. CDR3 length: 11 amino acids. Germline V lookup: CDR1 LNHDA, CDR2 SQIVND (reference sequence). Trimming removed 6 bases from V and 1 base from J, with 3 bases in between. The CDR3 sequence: CASRANTEAFF. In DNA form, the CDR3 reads TGTGCCAGTAGGGCGAACACTGAAGCTTTCTTT.

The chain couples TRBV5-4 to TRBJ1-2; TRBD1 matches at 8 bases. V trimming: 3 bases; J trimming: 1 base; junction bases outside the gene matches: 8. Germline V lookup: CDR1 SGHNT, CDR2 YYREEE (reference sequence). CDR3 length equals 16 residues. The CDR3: CASSSRRTGNNYGYTF. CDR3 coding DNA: TGTGCCAGCAGCTCTCGAAGGACAGGGAATAACTATGGCTACACCTTC.

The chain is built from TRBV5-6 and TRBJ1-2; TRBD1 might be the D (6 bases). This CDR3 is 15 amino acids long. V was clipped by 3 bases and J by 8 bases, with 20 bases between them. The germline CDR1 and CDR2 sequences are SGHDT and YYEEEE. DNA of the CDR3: TGTGCCAGCAGCTCCTTCCGGGACACCCTATCCGGCTACACCTTC. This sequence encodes CASSSFRDTLSGYTF.

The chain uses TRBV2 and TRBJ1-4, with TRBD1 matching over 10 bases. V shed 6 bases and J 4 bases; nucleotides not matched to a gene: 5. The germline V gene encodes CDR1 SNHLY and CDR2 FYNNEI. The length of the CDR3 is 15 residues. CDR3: CASSETGGFNEKLFF. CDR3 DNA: TGTGCCAGCAGCGAGACAGGGGGCTTTAATGAAAAACTGTTTTTT.

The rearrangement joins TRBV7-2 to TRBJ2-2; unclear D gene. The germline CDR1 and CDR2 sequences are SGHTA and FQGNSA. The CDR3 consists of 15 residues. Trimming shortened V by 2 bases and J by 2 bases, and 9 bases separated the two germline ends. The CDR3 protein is CASSLTQINTGELFF. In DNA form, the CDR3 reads TGTGCCAGCAGCTTAACACAGATTAACACCGGGGAGCTGTTTTTT.

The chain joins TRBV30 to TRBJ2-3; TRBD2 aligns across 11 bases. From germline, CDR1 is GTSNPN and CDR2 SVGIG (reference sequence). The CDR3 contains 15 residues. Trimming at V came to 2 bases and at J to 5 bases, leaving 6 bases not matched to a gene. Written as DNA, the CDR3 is TGTGCCTGGAGTATCCTAGCGGGGGGTGGAGATACGCAGTATTTT. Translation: CAWSILAGGGDTQYF.

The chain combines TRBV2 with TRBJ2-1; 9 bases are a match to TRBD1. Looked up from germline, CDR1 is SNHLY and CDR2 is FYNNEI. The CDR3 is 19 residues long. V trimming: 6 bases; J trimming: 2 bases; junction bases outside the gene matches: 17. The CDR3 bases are TGTGCCAGCAGCGCTCGAAACAGACCGGGACAGGGCCCCTACAATGAGCAGTTCTTC. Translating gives CASSARNRPGQGPYNEQFF.

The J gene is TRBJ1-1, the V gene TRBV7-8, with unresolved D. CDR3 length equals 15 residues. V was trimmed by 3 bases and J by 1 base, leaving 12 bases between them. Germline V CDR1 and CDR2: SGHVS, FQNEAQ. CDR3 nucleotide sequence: TGTGCCAGCAGCTTCGGCGACTTATCGAACACTGAAGCTTTCTTT. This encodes CASSFGDLSNTEAFF.

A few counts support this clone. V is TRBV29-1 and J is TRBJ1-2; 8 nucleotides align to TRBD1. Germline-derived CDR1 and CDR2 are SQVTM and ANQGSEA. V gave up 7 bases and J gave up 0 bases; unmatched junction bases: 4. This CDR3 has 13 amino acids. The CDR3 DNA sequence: TGCAGCGGCGCAGGGGGCGCTAACTATGGCTACACCTTC. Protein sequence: CSGAGGANYGYTF. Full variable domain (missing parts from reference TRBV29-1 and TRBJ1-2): SAVISQKPSRDICQRGTSLTIQCQVDSQVTMMFWYRQQPGQSLTLIATANQGSEATYESGFVIDKFPISRPNLTFSTLTVSNMSPEDSSIYLCSGAGGANYGYTFGSGTRLTVV.

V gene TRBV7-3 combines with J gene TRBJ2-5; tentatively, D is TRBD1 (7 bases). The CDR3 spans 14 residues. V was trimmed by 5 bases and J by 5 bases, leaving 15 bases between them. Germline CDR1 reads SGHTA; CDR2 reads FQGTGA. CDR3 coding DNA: TGTGCCAGCAGCGCCTCAGGGGGGAGCGAGACCCAGTACTTC. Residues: CASSASGGSETQYF.

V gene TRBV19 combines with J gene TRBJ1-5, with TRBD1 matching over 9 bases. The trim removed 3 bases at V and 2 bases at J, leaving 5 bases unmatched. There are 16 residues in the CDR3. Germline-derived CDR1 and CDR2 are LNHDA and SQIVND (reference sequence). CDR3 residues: CASSIDRGSGNQPQHF. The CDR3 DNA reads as TGTGCCAGTAGTATTGACAGGGGGAGCGGCAATCAGCCCCAGCATTTT. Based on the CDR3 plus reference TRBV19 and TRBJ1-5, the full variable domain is DGGITQSPKYLFRKEGQNVTLSCEQNLNHDAMYWYRQDPGQGLRLIYYSQIVNDFQKGDIAEGYSVSREKKESFPLTVTSAQKNPTAFYLCASSIDRGSGNQPQHFGDGTRLSIL.

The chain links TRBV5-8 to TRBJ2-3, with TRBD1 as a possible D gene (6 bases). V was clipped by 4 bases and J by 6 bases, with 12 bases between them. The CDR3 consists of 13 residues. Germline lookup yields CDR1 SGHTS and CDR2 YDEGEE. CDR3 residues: CASSDNRADTQYF. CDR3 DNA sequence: TGTGCCAGCAGCGATAACAGGGCCGATACGCAGTATTTT.

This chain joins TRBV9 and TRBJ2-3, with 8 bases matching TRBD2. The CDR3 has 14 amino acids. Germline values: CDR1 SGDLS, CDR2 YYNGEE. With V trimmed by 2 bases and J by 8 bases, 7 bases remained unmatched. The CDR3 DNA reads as TGTGCCAGCAGCGTGAGCGGGGGCGTTTCTACGCAGTATTTT. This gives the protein CASSVSGGVSTQYF.

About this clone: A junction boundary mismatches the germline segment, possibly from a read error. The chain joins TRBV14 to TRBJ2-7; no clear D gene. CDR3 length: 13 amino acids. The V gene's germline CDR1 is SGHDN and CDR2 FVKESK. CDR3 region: CTSSPYGSYEQYF. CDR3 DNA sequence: TGTACCAGCAGCCCTTACGGTTCCTACGAGCAGTACTTC.